This T cell receptor beta chain derives from a study of regulatory T cells in long-lasting Graves disease. Only a few counts were recorded for this clonotype. A much larger clone differs by one base, so this may be a read error. For TCR beta, libraries came from iRepertoire HTBI primers and Arm-PCR of CDR3 regions. Using its own MiXCR run on the multiplex PCR reads, TCRdb lists one record per CDR3 protein. The sample lists some 450,000 distinct CDR3 sequences, roughly 15% seen once, with about 10% in the top ten. This CDR3 contains 15 residues. Germline CDR1 and CDR2: SGHKS and YYEKEE (reference sequence). Time point indicated: newly diagnosed GD, antithyroid drugs for less than 3 months. The TCR library was prepared using RNA isolated from PBMCs. A further study also used this sample, focusing on T cells in Graves' hyperthyroidism and ophthalmopathy. Per that paper: Uncontrolled infection, other autoimmune disease, pregnancy or lactation excluded patients. The TCR CDR3 first-round RT-PCR relied on the HTBI primer set. Peripheral blood also featured most of the thyroid clonotypes expanded above 0.001.

This rearrangement joins TRBV5-5 to TRBJ1-5, with TRBD1 as a possible D gene (6 bases). The material sequenced was peripheral blood mononuclear cells (PBMCs), taken at new diagnosis, from a patient treated with antithyroid drugs. This clonotype was sampled from a woman in her twenties or thirties with Graves disease. The CDR3 sequence is CARSGLQGSNQPQHF. The CDR3 nucleotides are TGTGCCCGCAGCGGACTACAGGGTAGCAATCAGCCCCAGCATTTT.